The present TCR beta chain was sequenced within a study of T-cell reconstitution after alpha-beta-depleted transplantation in children. Unique molecular identifiers featured in how the TCRbeta library was prepared. In TCRdb, the PCR reads were re-called with MiXCR into one record per CDR3 protein. The sample has 100,000 to 120,000 distinct CDR3 sequences; approximately 10% are singletons. The V gene lost 3 bases and the J gene lost 4 bases, with 10 bases spanning the gap. The CDR3 consists of 14 residues. This clonotype was seen ten or more times. V is TRBV12-3 or TRBV12-4 and J is TRBJ1-5; no definite D call. Material: PBMCs from the stem cell graft donor, obtained from the stem cell graft. This TCR was sampled from a human donor who donated a stem cell graft to a child with acute lymphoblastic leukemia. CDR3 bases: TGTGCCAGCAGTTTTTCGGCCAGAAATCAGCCCCAGCATTTT. This sequence encodes CASSFSARNQPQHF.